This T cell receptor beta chain was recovered during a study of T-cell reconstitution after alpha-beta-depleted transplantation in children. Trimming at V came to 2 bases and at J to 1 base, leaving 7 bases not matched to a gene. Germline CDR1 reads SGHTA; CDR2 reads FQGNSA. This CDR3 comprises 16 residues. A library of TCRbeta sequences, prepared with unique molecular identifiers, was generated. A single record per CDR3 protein comes from TCRdb applying MiXCR to the PCR reads. The sample yields about 110,000 distinct CDR3 sequences, 5% to 8% seen once. Study findings and constraints: The authors attributed T-cell counts and diversity one year after transplant mostly to newly produced T cells. Two months or so post-transplant, alpha-beta T cells reportedly derived from several hundred expanded graft clones.

This clonotype has only a few counts. Its antigen is not known. The sequence was collected from a male patient between 2 and 10 years old who had a stem cell transplant for acute lymphoblastic leukemia, so the T cells may come from the graft donor. This chain joins TRBV7-2 and TRBJ2-5; 7 bases are a match to TRBD2. The specimen was PBMCs, mostly from graft donor cells, collected 360 days after TCRalphabeta/CD19-depleted stem cell transplant. CDR3 sequence reads: CASSLMGLAVQETQYF. CDR3 bases: TGTGCCAGCAGCTTAATGGGGCTAGCGGTCCAAGAGACCCAGTACTTC.